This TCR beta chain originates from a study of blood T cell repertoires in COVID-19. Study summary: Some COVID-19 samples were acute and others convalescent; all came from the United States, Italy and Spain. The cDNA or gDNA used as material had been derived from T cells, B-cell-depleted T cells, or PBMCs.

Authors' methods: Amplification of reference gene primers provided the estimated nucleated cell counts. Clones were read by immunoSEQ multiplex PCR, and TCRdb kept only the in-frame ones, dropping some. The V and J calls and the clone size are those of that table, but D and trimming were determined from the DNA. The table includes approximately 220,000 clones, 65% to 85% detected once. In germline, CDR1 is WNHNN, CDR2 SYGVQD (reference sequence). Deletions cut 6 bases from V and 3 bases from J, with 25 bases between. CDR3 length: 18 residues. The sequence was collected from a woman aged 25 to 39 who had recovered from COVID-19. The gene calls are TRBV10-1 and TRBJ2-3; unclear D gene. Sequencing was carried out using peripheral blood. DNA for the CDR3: TGCGCCAGCAGCGACTCCCGGGTCCTACTGGATCGGACAGATACGCAGTATTTT. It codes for CASSDSRVLLDRTDTQYF.